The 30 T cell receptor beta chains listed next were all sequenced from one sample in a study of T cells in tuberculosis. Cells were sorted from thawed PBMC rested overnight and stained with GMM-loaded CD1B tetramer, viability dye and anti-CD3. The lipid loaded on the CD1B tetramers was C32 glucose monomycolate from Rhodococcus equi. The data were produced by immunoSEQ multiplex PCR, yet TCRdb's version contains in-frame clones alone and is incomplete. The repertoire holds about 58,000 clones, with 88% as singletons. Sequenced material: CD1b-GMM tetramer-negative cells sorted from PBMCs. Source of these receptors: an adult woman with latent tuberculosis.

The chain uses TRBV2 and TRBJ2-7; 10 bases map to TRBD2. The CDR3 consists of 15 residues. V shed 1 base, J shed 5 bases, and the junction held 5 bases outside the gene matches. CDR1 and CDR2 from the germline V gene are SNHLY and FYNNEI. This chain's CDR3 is CASSEGTSGGNEQYF. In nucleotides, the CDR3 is TGTGCCAGCAGTGAAGGGACTAGCGGAGGCAACGAGCAGTACTTC.

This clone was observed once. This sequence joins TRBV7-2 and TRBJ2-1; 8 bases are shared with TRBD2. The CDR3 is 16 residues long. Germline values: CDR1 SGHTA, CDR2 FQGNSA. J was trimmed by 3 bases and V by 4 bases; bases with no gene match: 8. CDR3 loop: CASSSATSAYYNEQFF. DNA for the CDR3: TGTGCCAGCAGCTCGGCGACTAGCGCCTACTACAATGAGCAGTTCTTC.

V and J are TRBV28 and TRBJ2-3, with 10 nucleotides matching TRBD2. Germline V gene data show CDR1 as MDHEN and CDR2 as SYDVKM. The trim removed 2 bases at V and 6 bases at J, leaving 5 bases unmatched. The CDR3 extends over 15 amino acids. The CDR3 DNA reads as TGTGCCAGCAGTTTACTAGCGGGAGTAGCGGATACGCAGTATTTT. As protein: CASSLLAGVADTQYF.

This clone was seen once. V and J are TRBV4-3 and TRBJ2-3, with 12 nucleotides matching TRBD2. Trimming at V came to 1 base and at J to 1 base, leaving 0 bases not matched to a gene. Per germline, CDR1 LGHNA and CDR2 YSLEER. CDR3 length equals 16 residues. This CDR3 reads CASSQGLAGGTDTQYF. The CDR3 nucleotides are TGCGCCAGCAGCCAAGGACTAGCGGGAGGCACAGATACGCAGTATTTT.

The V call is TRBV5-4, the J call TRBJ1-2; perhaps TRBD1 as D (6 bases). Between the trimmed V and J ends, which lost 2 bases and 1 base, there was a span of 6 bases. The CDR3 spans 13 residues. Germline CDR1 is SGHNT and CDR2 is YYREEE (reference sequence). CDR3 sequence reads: CASSLQGNYGYTF. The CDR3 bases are TGTGCCAGCAGCTTACAGGGTAACTATGGCTACACCTTC.

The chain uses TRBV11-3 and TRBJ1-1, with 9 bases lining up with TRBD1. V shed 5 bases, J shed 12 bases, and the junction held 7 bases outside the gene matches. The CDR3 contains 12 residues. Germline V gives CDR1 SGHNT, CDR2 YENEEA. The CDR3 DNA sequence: TGTGCCAGCAGCGACTGGACAGGGGTTACTTTCTTT. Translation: CASSDWTGVTFF.

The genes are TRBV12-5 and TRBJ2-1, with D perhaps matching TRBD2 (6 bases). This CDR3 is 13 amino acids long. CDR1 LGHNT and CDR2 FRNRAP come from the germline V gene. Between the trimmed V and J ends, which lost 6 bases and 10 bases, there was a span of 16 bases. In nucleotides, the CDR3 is TGTGCTAGTGGGGGGGGACTCCTAGCGGAGCAGTTCTTC. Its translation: CASGGGLLAEQFF.

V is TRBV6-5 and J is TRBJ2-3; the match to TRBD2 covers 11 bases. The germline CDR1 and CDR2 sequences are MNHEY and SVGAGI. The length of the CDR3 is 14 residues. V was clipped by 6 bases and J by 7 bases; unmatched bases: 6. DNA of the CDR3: TGTGCCAGCAGATCTAGCGGGAGGTTGAATACGCAGTATTTT. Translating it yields CASRSSGRLNTQYF.

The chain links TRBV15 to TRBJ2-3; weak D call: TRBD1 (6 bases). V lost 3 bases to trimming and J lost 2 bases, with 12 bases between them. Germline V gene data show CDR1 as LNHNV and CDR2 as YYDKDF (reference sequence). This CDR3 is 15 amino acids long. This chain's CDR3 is CATSRGARDTDTQYF. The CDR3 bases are TGTGCCACCAGCAGGGGGGCGAGGGACACAGATACGCAGTATTTT.

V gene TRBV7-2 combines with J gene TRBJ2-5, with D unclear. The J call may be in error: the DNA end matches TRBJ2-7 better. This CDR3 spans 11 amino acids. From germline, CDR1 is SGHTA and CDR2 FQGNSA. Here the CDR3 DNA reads TGTGCCAGCAGCCATTCCTACGAGCAGTACTTC. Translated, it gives CASSHSYEQYF.

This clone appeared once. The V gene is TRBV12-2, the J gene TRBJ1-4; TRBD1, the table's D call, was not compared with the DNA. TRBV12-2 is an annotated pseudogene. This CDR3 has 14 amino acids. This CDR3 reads CASRLRTGGEKLFF. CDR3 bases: TGTGCAAGTCGCTTAAGGACAGGGGGGGAAAAACTGTTTTTT.

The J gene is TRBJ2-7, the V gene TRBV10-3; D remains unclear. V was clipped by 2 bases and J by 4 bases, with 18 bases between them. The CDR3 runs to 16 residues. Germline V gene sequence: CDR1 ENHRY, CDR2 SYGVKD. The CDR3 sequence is CAISEPSYNGIYEQYF. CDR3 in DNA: TGTGCCATCAGTGAGCCCTCTTATAACGGTATATACGAGCAGTACTTC.

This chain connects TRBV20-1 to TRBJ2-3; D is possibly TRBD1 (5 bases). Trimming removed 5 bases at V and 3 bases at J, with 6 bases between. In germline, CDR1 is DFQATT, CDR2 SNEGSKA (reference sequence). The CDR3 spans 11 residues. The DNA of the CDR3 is TGCAGTGCTGCAGGGACAGATACGCAGTATTTT. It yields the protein CSAAGTDTQYF.

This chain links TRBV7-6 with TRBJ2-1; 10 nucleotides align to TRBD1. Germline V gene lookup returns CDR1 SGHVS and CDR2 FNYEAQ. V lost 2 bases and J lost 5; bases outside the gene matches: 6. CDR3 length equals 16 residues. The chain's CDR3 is CASSLWGQGMDNEQFF. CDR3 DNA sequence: TGTGCCAGCAGCTTATGGGGACAGGGGATGGACAATGAGCAGTTCTTC.

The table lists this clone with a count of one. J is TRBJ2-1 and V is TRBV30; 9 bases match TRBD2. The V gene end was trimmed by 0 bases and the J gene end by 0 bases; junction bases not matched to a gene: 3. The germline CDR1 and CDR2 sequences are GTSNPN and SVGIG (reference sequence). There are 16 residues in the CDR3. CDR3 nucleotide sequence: TGTGCCTGGAGTGTCGGTAGCGGGGGCTCCTACAATGAGCAGTTCTTC. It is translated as CAWSVGSGGSYNEQFF.

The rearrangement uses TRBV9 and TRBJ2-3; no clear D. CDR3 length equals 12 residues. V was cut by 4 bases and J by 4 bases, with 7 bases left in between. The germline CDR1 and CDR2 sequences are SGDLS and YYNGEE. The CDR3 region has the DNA TGTGCCAGCAGCCCGCGAGCAGATACGCAGTATTTT. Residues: CASSPRADTQYF.

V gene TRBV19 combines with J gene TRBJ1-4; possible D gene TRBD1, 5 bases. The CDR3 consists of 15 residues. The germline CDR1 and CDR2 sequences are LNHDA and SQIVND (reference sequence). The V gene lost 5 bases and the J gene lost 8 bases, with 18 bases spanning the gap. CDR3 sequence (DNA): TGTGCCAGTAGTGCCCGACAGAGTCCAGAAGAAAAACTGTTTTTT. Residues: CASSARQSPEEKLFF.

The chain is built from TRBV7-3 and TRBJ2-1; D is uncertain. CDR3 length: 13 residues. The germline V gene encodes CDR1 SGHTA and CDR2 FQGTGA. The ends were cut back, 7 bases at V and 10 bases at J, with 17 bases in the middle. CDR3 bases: TGTGCCAGCATCCACCTTAGAGGTAGGGAGCAGTTCTTC. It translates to CASIHLRGREQFF. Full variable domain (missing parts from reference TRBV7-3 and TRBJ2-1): GAGVSQTPSNKVTEKGKYVELRCDPISGHTALYWYRQSLGQGPEFLIYFQGTGAADDSGLPNDRFFAVRPEGSVSTLKIQRTERGDSAVYLCASIHLRGREQFFGPGTRLTVL.

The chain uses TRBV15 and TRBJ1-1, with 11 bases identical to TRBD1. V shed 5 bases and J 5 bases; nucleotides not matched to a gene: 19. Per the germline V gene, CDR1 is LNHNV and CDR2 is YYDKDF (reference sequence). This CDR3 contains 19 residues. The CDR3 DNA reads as TGTGCCACCAGCCCACGACGACCGGGACAGGGGGTCGGAAGGACTGAAGCTTTCTTT. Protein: CATSPRRPGQGVGRTEAFF.

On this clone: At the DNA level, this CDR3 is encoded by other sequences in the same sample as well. CDR3 in DNA: TGTGCCAGCAGTCGGACAGGGCCCAGCGGGGAGACCCAGTACTTC. Residues: CASSRTGPSGETQYF. The chain couples TRBV5-6 to TRBJ2-5; TRBD1 matches 8 bases. CDR3 length equals 15 residues. V dropped 5 bases and J dropped 5; count of bases not matched to a gene: 11. The germline CDR1 and CDR2 sequences are SGHDT and YYEEEE.

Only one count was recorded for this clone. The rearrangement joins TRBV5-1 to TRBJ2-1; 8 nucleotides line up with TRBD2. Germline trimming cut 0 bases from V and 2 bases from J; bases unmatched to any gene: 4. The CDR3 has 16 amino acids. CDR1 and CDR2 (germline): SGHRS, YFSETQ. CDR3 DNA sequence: TGCGCCAGCAGCTTGGCGAGCGGGGGAGCCTACAATGAGCAGTTCTTC. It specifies CASSLASGGAYNEQFF. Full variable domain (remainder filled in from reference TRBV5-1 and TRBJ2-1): KAGVTQTPRYLIKTRGQQVTLSCSPISGHRSVSWYQQTPGQGLQFLFEYFSETQRNKGNFPGRFSGRQFSNSRSEMNVSTLELGDSALYLCASSLASGGAYNEQFFGPGTRLTVL.

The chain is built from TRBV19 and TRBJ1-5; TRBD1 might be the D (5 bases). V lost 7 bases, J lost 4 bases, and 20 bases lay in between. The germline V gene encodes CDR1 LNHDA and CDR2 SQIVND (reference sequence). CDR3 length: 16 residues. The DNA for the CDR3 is TGTGCCAGTACGACCCGGGGGGAAACCATAAATCAGCCCCAGCATTTT. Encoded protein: CASTTRGETINQPQHF.

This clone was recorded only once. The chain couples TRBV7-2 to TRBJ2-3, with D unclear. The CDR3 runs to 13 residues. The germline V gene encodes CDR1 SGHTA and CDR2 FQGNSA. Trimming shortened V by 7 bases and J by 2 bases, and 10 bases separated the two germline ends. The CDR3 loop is CASTTQNTDTQYF. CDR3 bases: TGTGCCAGCACCACCCAGAACACAGATACGCAGTATTTT.

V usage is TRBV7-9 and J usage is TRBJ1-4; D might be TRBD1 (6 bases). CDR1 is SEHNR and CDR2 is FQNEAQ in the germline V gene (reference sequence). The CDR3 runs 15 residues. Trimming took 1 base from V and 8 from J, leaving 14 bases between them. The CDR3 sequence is CASSLGQGFEEKLFF. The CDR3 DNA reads TGTGCCAGCAGCTTAGGGCAGGGGTTTGAGGAAAAACTGTTTTTT.

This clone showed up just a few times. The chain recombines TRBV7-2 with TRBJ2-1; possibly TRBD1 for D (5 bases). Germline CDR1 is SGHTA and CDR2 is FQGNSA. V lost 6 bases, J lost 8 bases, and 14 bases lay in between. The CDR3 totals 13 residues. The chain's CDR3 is CASSPQGLDEQFF. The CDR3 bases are TGTGCCAGCAGTCCTCAGGGTCTCGATGAGCAGTTCTTC.

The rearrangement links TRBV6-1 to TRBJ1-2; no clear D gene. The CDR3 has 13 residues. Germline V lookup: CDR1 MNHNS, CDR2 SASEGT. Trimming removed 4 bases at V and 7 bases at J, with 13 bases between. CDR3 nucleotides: TGTGCCAGCAGTGTTGTGGAGGAGGGTGGCTACACCTTC. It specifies CASSVVEEGGYTF.

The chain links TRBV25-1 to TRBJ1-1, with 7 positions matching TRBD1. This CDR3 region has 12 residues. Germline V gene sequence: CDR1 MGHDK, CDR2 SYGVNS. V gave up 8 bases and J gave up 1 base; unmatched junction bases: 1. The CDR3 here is CASRQGNTEAFF. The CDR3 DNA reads TGTGCCAGCCGACAGGGGAACACTGAAGCTTTCTTT. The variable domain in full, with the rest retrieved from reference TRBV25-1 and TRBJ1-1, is EADIYQTPRYLVIGTGKKITLECSQTMGHDKMYWYQQDPGMELHLIHYSYGVNSTEKGDLSSESTVSRIRTEHFPLTLESARPSHTSQYLCASRQGNTEAFFGQGTRLTVV.

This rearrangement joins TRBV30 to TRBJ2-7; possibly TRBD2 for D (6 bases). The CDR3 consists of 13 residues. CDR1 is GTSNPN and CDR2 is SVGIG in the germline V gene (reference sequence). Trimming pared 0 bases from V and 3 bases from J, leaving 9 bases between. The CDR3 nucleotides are TGTGCCTGGAGTGTATTGGGGGGCTACGAGCAGTACTTC. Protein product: CAWSVLGGYEQYF.

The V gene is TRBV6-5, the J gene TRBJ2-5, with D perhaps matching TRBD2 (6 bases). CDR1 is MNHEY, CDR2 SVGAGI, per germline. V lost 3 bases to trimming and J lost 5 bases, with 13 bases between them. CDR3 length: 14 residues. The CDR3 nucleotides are TGTGCCAGCAGTTATTCGGCGGGGAGGGAGACCCAGTACTTC. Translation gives CASSYSAGRETQYF.

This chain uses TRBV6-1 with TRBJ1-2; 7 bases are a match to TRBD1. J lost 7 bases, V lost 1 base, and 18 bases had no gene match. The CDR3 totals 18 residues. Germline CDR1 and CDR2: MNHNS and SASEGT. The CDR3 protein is CASSEDMGWDSLMSGYTF. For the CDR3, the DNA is TGTGCCAGCAGTGAAGATATGGGTTGGGACAGCCTTATGAGTGGCTACACCTTC.